The clone carrying this T cell receptor (beta chain) has just a few counts. Antigen unknown. CDR1 is LNHDA and CDR2 is SQIVND in the germline V gene (reference sequence). This CDR3 spans 12 amino acids. V lost 10 bases and J lost 6, with 15 bases in between. The data were taken from a study of OX40 agonist ivuxolimab in advanced cancers. Study background: Partial responses were achieved by three patients, of whom one had hepatocellular carcinoma and two had cutaneous melanoma.

General study results and limits: Both CD4+ and CD8+ T cell populations in blood had undergone clonal expansion by week 6 at 0.1 to 3.0 mg/kg.

Method: immunoSEQ multiplex PCR; TCRdb's copy keeps in-frame clones and lacks some. The sample has tens of thousands of clones; about 84% are singletons. Material: CD4+ or CD8+ T cells sorted from blood, obtained in a trial of the OX40 agonist ivuxolimab. This clonotype originated in an adult with an advanced solid tumor such as melanoma, head and neck, liver or kidney cancer. This rearrangement joins TRBV19 to TRBJ1-1; no clear D gene. For the CDR3, the DNA is TGTGCCACCACGGCCCCCCTGGCTGAAGCTTTCTTT. Protein: CATTAPLAEAFF.